The 28 T cell receptor beta chains below all came from one sample that was sequenced in a study of cytomegalovirus exposure and HLA in healthy donors (dated by TCRdb to about 2017). Libraries came from the immunoSEQ multiplex PCR assay. A mixture of 60 forward primers for TCR Vbeta segments and 13 reverse primers for TCR Jbeta segments was used in the multiplex PCR. TCRdb stores this immuneACCESS table with in-frame sequences only. Part of the clones is absent; in the studies checked, under half of the shortfall reflects unresolved V genes, and no reason is known for the rest. The sample includes about 140,000 clones, with 70% to 85% observed a single time. The ten biggest clones cover about 1.4% of the sample. Sequenced material: PBMCs. These receptors came from a man under 40 in good health and CMV-seropositive.

V usage is TRBV7-9 and J usage is TRBJ2-7; TRBD2 is a possible D gene (5 bases). There are 15 residues in the CDR3. Trimming shortened V by 5 bases and J by 3 bases, and 17 bases separated the two germline ends. From germline, CDR1 is SEHNR and CDR2 FQNEAQ (reference sequence). The CDR3 DNA is TGTGCCAGCAGCCCCCAAGCGGCAGCAGACTACGAGCAGTACTTC. Translating gives CASSPQAAADYEQYF.

The chain joins TRBV28 to TRBJ1-5, with unresolved D. The CDR3 spans 14 residues. Germline loops: CDR1 MDHEN, CDR2 SYDVKM. V was shortened by 1 base and J by 4 bases, with 8 bases between the two germline ends. The CDR3 sequence: CASSLSQLNQPQHF. DNA of the CDR3: TGTGCCAGCAGTTTATCACAGCTAAATCAGCCCCAGCATTTT.

The chain is built from TRBV28 and TRBJ2-7; 9 positions agree with TRBD2. The CDR3 has 16 residues. V lost 3 bases, J lost 2 bases, and 8 bases stayed unmatched. Germline assignment: CDR1 MDHEN and CDR2 SYDVKM. The CDR3 sequence is CASSFSGRGGAYEQYF. CDR3 nucleotide sequence: TGTGCCAGCAGTTTTAGCGGGAGAGGAGGGGCCTACGAGCAGTACTTC.

J is TRBJ1-2 and V is TRBV28; perhaps TRBD1 as D (5 bases). Trimming removed 7 bases at V and 7 bases at J, with 22 bases between. Germline V gene lookup returns CDR1 MDHEN and CDR2 SYDVKM. There are 15 residues in the CDR3. CDR3 protein: CASNSGGGIFSGYTF. CDR3 DNA: TGTGCCAGCAACAGTGGGGGAGGGATTTTTTCTGGCTACACCTTC.

This chain connects TRBV14 to TRBJ2-7, with 7 bases that match TRBD1. CDR3 length: 14 residues. Germline V gives CDR1 SGHDN, CDR2 FVKESK. V lost 6 bases and J lost 0; bases outside the gene matches: 5. The CDR3 DNA reads as TGTGCCAGCAGGGCTGGACAGGACTCCTACGAGCAGTACTTC. It yields the protein CASRAGQDSYEQYF.

The gene calls are TRBV5-1 and TRBJ2-5, with a tentative D call TRBD2 (6 bases). V was shortened by 0 bases and J by 1 base, with 13 bases between the two germline ends. The CDR3 covers 16 residues. The V gene's germline CDR1 is SGHRS and CDR2 YFSETQ. The CDR3 DNA reads as TGCGCCAGCAGCTTGGGTTCAGCCGGGGGCCAAGAGACCCAGTACTTC. This gives the protein CASSLGSAGGQETQYF.

V is TRBV11-3 and J is TRBJ2-7; D remains ambiguous. The V gene lost 4 bases and the J gene lost 3 bases, with 7 bases spanning the gap. CDR3 length: 12 residues. Germline V gives CDR1 SGHNT, CDR2 YENEEA. The CDR3 loop reads CASSSSSYEQYF. The CDR3 region has the DNA TGTGCCAGCAGCTCCTCTAGCTACGAGCAGTACTTC.

This clone was found once. The CDR3 DNA sequence: TGCGCCAGCAGCTTTAGTGGTGGTCGGGATCATTTCTTC. Amino acids: CASSFSGGRDHFF. The chain has TRBV5-1 and TRBJ2-1; D perhaps matches TRBD2 (5 bases). Trimming removed 2 bases at V and 16 bases at J, with 19 bases between. CDR1 SGHRS and CDR2 YFSETQ come from the germline V gene. The CDR3 loop spans 13 amino acids.

About this clone: Relative to the germline gene, one junction end is altered; a read error may explain this. The chain couples TRBV7-9 to TRBJ2-7; no reliable D call. CDR3 length equals 14 residues. Germline V gene lookup returns CDR1 SEHNR and CDR2 FQNEAQ (reference sequence). The CDR3, as DNA: TGTTCCAGCAGCTCGTCCGGGTTAACCTACGAGCAGTACTTC. Its protein is CSSSSSGLTYEQYF.

The chain has TRBV2 and TRBJ2-2, with D possibly matching TRBD2 (5 bases). This CDR3 is 14 amino acids long. Germline CDR1 reads SNHLY; CDR2 reads FYNNEI. V lost 6 bases, J lost 7 bases, and 15 bases lay in between. CDR3 amino acids: CASRNGITGGELFF. The CDR3 nucleotides read TGTGCCAGCAGAAACGGGATAACCGGCGGGGAGCTGTTTTTT.

The CDR3 DNA follows: TGTGCCAGTACCCCTGATGCTAGCGGGGGACCCCCCTCCTACAATGAGCAGTTCTTC. It specifies CASTPDASGGPPSYNEQFF. J is TRBJ2-1 and V is TRBV19; 10 bases map to TRBD2. This CDR3 spans 19 amino acids. The germline V gene has CDR1 LNHDA and CDR2 SQIVND (reference sequence). V lost 7 bases and J lost 0; bases outside the gene matches: 15. Complete variable domain (other parts from reference TRBV19 and TRBJ2-1): DGGITQSPKYLFRKEGQNVTLSCEQNLNHDAMYWYRQDPGQGLRLIYYSQIVNDFQKGDIAEGYSVSREKKESFPLTVTSAQKNPTAFYLCASTPDASGGPPSYNEQFFGPGTRLTVL.

J is TRBJ1-1 and V is TRBV4-2, with TRBD1 identical over 11 bases. Germline lookup yields CDR1 LGHNA and CDR2 YNFKEQ. The V segment lost 0 bases and the J segment 7 bases; nucleotides outside the gene matches: 4. The CDR3 loop spans 15 amino acids. The CDR3 region has the DNA TGTGCCAGCAGCCAAGATGGGGGACAGGGGGGTGAAGCTTTCTTT. It is translated as CASSQDGGQGGEAFF.

The CDR3 DNA is TGCGCCAGCAGCTTGGGGGACAGGGATTACAATGAGCAGTTCTTC. Translating it yields CASSLGDRDYNEQFF. This chain uses TRBV5-1 with TRBJ2-1; TRBD1 agrees at 9 bases. Unmatched junction bases numbered 2, after V lost 0 bases and J lost 4 bases. The CDR3 spans 15 residues. Germline lookup yields CDR1 SGHRS and CDR2 YFSETQ.

The chain employs TRBV5-1 and TRBJ2-6; D perhaps matches TRBD2 (5 bases). Trimming removed 1 base at V and 1 base at J, with 9 bases between. This CDR3 contains 16 residues. Germline CDR1 is SGHRS and CDR2 is YFSETQ. CDR3 nucleotide sequence: TGCGCCAGCAGCTTGACCGGGGAGTCTGGGGCCAACGTCCTGACTTTC. Its translation is CASSLTGESGANVLTF.

The J gene is TRBJ2-3, the V gene TRBV6-1, with 8 bases matching TRBD2. The CDR3 extends over 14 amino acids. The trim removed 7 bases at V and 3 bases at J, leaving 6 bases unmatched. Germline V gene lookup returns CDR1 MNHNS and CDR2 SASEGT. The CDR3: CASNDGGATDTQYF. The CDR3, as DNA: TGTGCCAGCAATGACGGGGGGGCGACAGATACGCAGTATTTT.

The V call is TRBV9, the J call TRBJ2-1; D possibly corresponds to TRBD1 (9 bases). The germline CDR1 and CDR2 sequences are SGDLS and YYNGEE. The CDR3 spans 15 residues. V was pared by 3 bases and J by 7 bases, with 17 bases between. The CDR3 sequence is CASSATGGGRNEQFF. CDR3 nucleotides: TGTGCCAGCAGCGCCACAGGGGGCGGGAGGAATGAGCAGTTCTTC.

The chain joins TRBV27 to TRBJ2-5; 9 nucleotides line up with TRBD1. Germline V lookup: CDR1 MNHEY, CDR2 SMNVEV (reference sequence). J gave up 4 bases and V 4 bases, and 7 bases lay outside the gene matches. The CDR3 is 15 amino acids. The CDR3 loop is CASSWGTGKAETQYF. Written as DNA, the CDR3 is TGTGCCAGCAGTTGGGGGACAGGGAAGGCAGAGACCCAGTACTTC.

The rearrangement uses TRBV6-1 and TRBJ1-3; perhaps TRBD1 as D (5 bases). The CDR3 length is 15 residues. Looked up from germline, CDR1 is MNHNS and CDR2 is SASEGT. Trimming cost V 5 bases and J 0 bases, with 11 bases left between them. As DNA, the CDR3 is TGTGCCAGCAGTTTAACAGGCGTCTCTGGAAACACCATATATTTT. Translation: CASSLTGVSGNTIYF.

This clone appeared once. The chain has TRBV2 and TRBJ2-3; TRBD2 matches 8 bases. With 10 bases clipped from V and 2 bases from J, the junction kept 23 bases outside the gene matches. The CDR3 is 19 residues long. CDR1 and CDR2 from the germline V gene are SNHLY and FYNNEI. For the CDR3, the DNA is TGTGCCATCCCCGGTCGGGGGTTTCGCGACGGGAGGGCCACAGATACGCAGTATTTT. This encodes CAIPGRGFRDGRATDTQYF.

This clone was seen a handful of times. The chain carries TRBV4-1 and TRBJ2-1; TRBD2 matches at 8 bases. J lost 4 bases, V lost 4 bases, and 6 bases had no gene match. The CDR3 contains 15 residues. CDR1 and CDR2 (germline): MGHRA, YSYEKL. For the CDR3, the DNA is TGCGCCAGCAGCCTAGGGACTAGGTCATACAATGAGCAGTTCTTC. Translation: CASSLGTRSYNEQFF.

This chain links TRBV4-2 with TRBJ2-2, with 10 bases aligning to TRBD1. This CDR3 contains 17 residues. After removal of 0 bases from V and 6 bases from J, the junction contained 7 bases not matched to a gene. The V gene's germline CDR1 is LGHNA and CDR2 YNFKEQ. The CDR3 nucleotides read TGTGCCAGCAGCCAAGAAACCCGGACAGGGGGGTCCGGGGAGCTGTTTTTT. It specifies CASSQETRTGGSGELFF.

V is TRBV19 and J is TRBJ2-7, with 9 nucleotides matching TRBD1. With 5 bases clipped from V and 3 bases from J, the junction kept 8 bases outside the gene matches. Germline CDR1 and CDR2: LNHDA and SQIVND (reference sequence). The CDR3 has 15 amino acids. In DNA form, the CDR3 reads TGTGCCAGTAGTGAGGGGACAGGGCCAGGCTACGAGCAGTACTTC. It translates to CASSEGTGPGYEQYF.

The chain combines TRBV27 with TRBJ1-1; no clear D gene. Trimming cost V 4 bases and J 1 base, with 10 bases left between them. The CDR3 runs 14 residues. In germline, CDR1 is MNHEY, CDR2 SMNVEV (reference sequence). The CDR3 nucleotides read TGTGCCAGCAGTTCCTACCTAGGGAACACTGAAGCTTTCTTT. Protein product: CASSSYLGNTEAFF.

This clone was seen more than once but under ten times. V and J are TRBV29-1 and TRBJ2-1; 9 nucleotides line up with TRBD2. The ends lost 0 bases at V and 7 bases at J; junction bases unmatched: 7. Germline loops: CDR1 SQVTM, CDR2 ANQGSEA. The CDR3 has 15 residues. CDR3 sequence: CSVEDRAGGSNEQFF. The CDR3 DNA sequence: TGCAGCGTTGAAGATCGAGCGGGGGGATCGAATGAGCAGTTCTTC.

This chain links TRBV19 with TRBJ1-4, with a weak D call TRBD1 (5 bases). Germline CDR1 LNHDA, CDR2 SQIVND (reference sequence). The CDR3 is 14 amino acids. With 5 bases removed from V and 5 bases from J, the gap between germline ends came to 12 bases. CDR3 sequence: CASSVPQENEKLFF. The CDR3 nucleotides are TGTGCCAGTAGTGTACCACAGGAGAATGAAAAACTGTTTTTT. Looking up the rest from reference TRBV19 and TRBJ1-4 gives the full variable domain: DGGITQSPKYLFRKEGQNVTLSCEQNLNHDAMYWYRQDPGQGLRLIYYSQIVNDFQKGDIAEGYSVSREKKESFPLTVTSAQKNPTAFYLCASSVPQENEKLFFGSGTQLSVL.

This clone showed up just a few times. The rearrangement joins TRBV28 to TRBJ2-1; weak D call: TRBD1 (6 bases). Trimming stripped 8 bases from V and 6 bases from J, with 14 bases between. This CDR3 is built from 13 residues. Per germline, CDR1 MDHEN and CDR2 SYDVKM. This chain's CDR3 is CASLPTGRNEQFF. The CDR3 bases are TGTGCCAGCCTCCCAACAGGGCGCAATGAGCAGTTCTTC. The full variable domain, with the rest looked up from reference TRBV28 and TRBJ2-1, is DVKVTQSSRYLVKRTGEKVFLECVQDMDHENMFWYRQDPGLGLRLIYFSYDVKMKEKGDIPEGYSVSREKKERFSLILESASTNQTSMYLCASLPTGRNEQFFGPGTRLTVL.

The chain uses TRBV7-8 and TRBJ2-7, with 7 bases matching TRBD2. The CDR3 contains 15 residues. Germline loops: CDR1 SGHVS, CDR2 FQNEAQ. V was pared by 6 bases and J by 2 bases, with 10 bases of the junction left unmatched. CDR3 amino acids: CASSLGLAVTYEQYF. The CDR3 bases are TGTGCCAGCAGTCTGGGTCTAGCGGTTACCTACGAGCAGTACTTC.

This sequence joins TRBV7-2 and TRBJ2-7, with TRBD1 matching 8 bases. The CDR3 sequence is 16 residues long. CDR1 and CDR2 from the germline V gene are SGHTA and FQGNSA. V was pared by 5 bases and J by 6 bases, with 15 bases of the junction left unmatched. The CDR3 bases are TGTGCCAGCAGCCCCCGAGGGTCCAGGGGGCTTTCCGAGCAGTACTTC. Translated, it gives CASSPRGSRGLSEQYF.